This TCR beta chain was captured in a study of Graves' ophthalmopathy and Graves' hyperthyroidism. RNA transcripts provided the template for amplifying TCR beta CDR3 regions. HTBI primers were employed in first-round RT-PCR, then a second-round multiplex PCR followed. One entry per CDR3 protein, called by TCRdb with MiXCR from the multiplex PCR reads. The data hold hundreds of thousands of distinct CDR3 sequences, with around 45% observed a single time. Every ophthalmopathy donor presented moderate-to-severe activity, CAS ≥3, NOSPECS ≥4 and duration under 3 months. Orbital computed tomography, together with clinical symptoms, serum thyroxine, TRAb and thyroid ultrasound, was used for diagnosis. The trim removed 2 bases at V and 4 bases at J, leaving 6 bases unmatched. Germline CDR1 reads SGDLS; CDR2 reads YYNGEE. The CDR3 extends over 15 amino acids.

The clonotype was recovered from an adult man with Graves' ophthalmopathy. The sample was peripheral blood. The chain is built from TRBV9 and TRBJ2-7; the match to TRBD2 covers 10 bases. The CDR3 region has the DNA TGTGCCAGCAGCGTCCGAAGCGGGGGGGAGTACGAGCAGTACTTC. Translating gives CASSVRSGGEYEQYF.